The 10 T cell receptor beta chains listed next were all sequenced from one sample in a study of T cell repertoires in cytomegalovirus infection (dated by TCRdb to 2018 to 2020). Per the publication, the treatment or condition label means: in vitro stimulation with specific CMV peptide epitopes to enrich CMV-specific T cells. No antigens are known for them. The sequencer was an Illumina HiSeq 1500. TCRdb handled the public reads itself, with Q25 trimming in fastp and clone calling in MiXCR, and kept productive beta chains. Records with the same CDR3 protein are collapsed into one entry carrying the most frequent genes and DNA. The sample profile shows 380,000 or so distinct CDR3 sequences; about 35% of them were found once. The ten largest account for approximately 13% of the sample. Here the sequenced sample was cultured PBMCs, taken from culture after CMV antigen stimulation. The receptors were gathered from a human donor in good health (CMV status not recorded). Some clones in this sample may be carry-over from other donors' samples.

This chain links TRBV6-2 or TRBV6-3 with TRBJ2-5; D remains ambiguous. CDR1 is MNHEY and CDR2 is SVGEGT in the germline V gene. The CDR3 extends over 16 amino acids. Trimming stripped 2 bases from V and 1 base from J, with 14 bases between. The CDR3 nucleotides read TGTGCCAGCAGTTACGCCCGTTTGGCGATCCAAGAGACCCAGTACTTC. Its protein product is CASSYARLAIQETQYF.

This chain links TRBV4-3 with TRBJ1-1; no clear D gene. The CDR3 length is 15 residues. V lost 4 bases, J lost 4 bases, and 16 bases lay in between. CDR1 is LGHNA, CDR2 YSLEER, per germline. The CDR3 is CASSPPARGGTEAFF. For the CDR3, the DNA is TGCGCCAGCAGCCCGCCAGCGAGAGGTGGCACTGAAGCTTTCTTT.

V is TRBV10-2 and J is TRBJ2-5; no reliable D call. There are 15 residues in the CDR3. CDR1 and CDR2 from the germline V gene are WSHSY and SAAADI. The V end was cut by 0 bases, the J end by 5 bases, with 13 bases between. CDR3 sequence (DNA): TGCGCCAGCAGTGAGTCGCAGGACCCCGGGGAGACCCAGTACTTC. Residues: CASSESQDPGETQYF.

V gene TRBV3-1 combines with J gene TRBJ2-2, with 9 nucleotides matching TRBD2. Germline V gene sequence: CDR1 LGHDT, CDR2 YNNKEL (reference sequence). Unmatched junction bases numbered 8, after V lost 8 bases and J lost 1 base. The CDR3 covers 16 residues. The DNA for the CDR3 is TGTGCCAGCTGCCCCGCAGCGGGAGGGAACACCGGGGAGCTGTTTTTT. This gives the protein CASCPAAGGNTGELFF.

This clonotype was seen at least ten times. This chain uses TRBV28 with TRBJ2-3; 11 positions agree with TRBD2. Looked up from germline, CDR1 is MDHEN and CDR2 is SYDVKM. The junction had 5 bases not matched to a gene; V was cut back by 4 bases and J by 2 bases. This CDR3 has 16 amino acids. The DNA for the CDR3 is TGTGCCAGCAGTTCCGGGACTAGCGGTTTCACAGATACGCAGTATTTT. Translation: CASSSGTSGFTDTQYF.

This chain links TRBV7-2 with TRBJ2-3; D gene ambiguous. Germline CDR1 SGHTA, CDR2 FQGNSA. The ends were cut back, 2 bases at V and 0 bases at J, with 9 bases in the middle. The CDR3 loop spans 15 amino acids. CDR3 residues: CASSLIRSSTDTQYF. CDR3 bases: TGTGCCAGCAGCTTAATCAGGTCAAGCACAGATACGCAGTATTTT.

This clonotype was recorded at least ten times. The genes are TRBV7-2 and TRBJ1-6, with D unclear. Germline V lookup: CDR1 SGHTA, CDR2 FQGNSA. V lost 3 bases and J 6 bases, leaving 3 bases between the germline ends. The CDR3 extends over 12 amino acids. DNA for the CDR3: TGTGCCAGCAGCTTCTCTAATTCACCCCTCCACTTT. Translation: CASSFSNSPLHF.

V is TRBV6-5 and J is TRBJ2-7; 8 bases match TRBD2. Germline trimming cut 6 bases from V and 3 bases from J; bases unmatched to any gene: 19. There are 18 residues in the CDR3. The V gene's germline CDR1 is MNHEY and CDR2 SVGAGI. This CDR3 is CASSRDSLGAGGLYEQYF. In DNA, the CDR3 is TGTGCCAGCAGCCGGGACTCATTAGGTGCGGGAGGACTCTACGAGCAGTACTTC.

In this sample, this clonotype turned up a few times. The chain is built from TRBV7-6 and TRBJ2-4; the D gene is possibly TRBD1 (5 bases). Per the germline V gene, CDR1 is SGHVS and CDR2 is FNYEAQ. Deletions cut 4 bases from V and 0 bases from J, with 22 bases between. The CDR3 has 19 amino acids. CDR3 residues: CASSSPLSGRPLAKNIQYF. CDR3 nucleotide sequence: TGTGCCAGCAGCTCCCCCCTTTCAGGGCGGCCACTAGCCAAAAACATTCAGTACTTC.

The chain has TRBV6-1 and TRBJ2-7, with 12 bases aligning to TRBD2. The ends lost 4 bases at V and 13 bases at J; junction bases unmatched: 8. Per the germline V gene, CDR1 is MNHNS and CDR2 is SASEGT. CDR3 length equals 13 residues. CDR3 sequence reads: CASSVGTSGRTYV. In DNA, the CDR3 is TGTGCCAGCAGTGTGGGAACTAGCGGGAGGACCTACGTC.